The 8 T cell receptor beta chains below were found in one sample sequenced in a study of blood T cells in healthy people across ages. Next came a second PCR, run for about 6 to 11 cycles, which used a sample-barcoded 5' primer along with a J-beta primer mix. TCRdb passed the 5' RACE reads through MiXCR, listing each CDR3 protein once. This table holds over 1,500,000 distinct CDR3 sequences, less than 50% found once. The specimen sequenced was blood. The receptors come from a woman aged 40 to 50 in good health.

The chain is built from TRBV12-3 or TRBV12-4 and TRBJ2-7; D possibly corresponds to TRBD1 (6 bases). There are 13 residues in the CDR3. The germline V and J ends were trimmed by 3 bases and 6 bases, with 12 bases remaining between them. The CDR3 here is CASSFTGWGEQYF. In nucleotides, the CDR3 is TGTGCCAGCAGTTTCACAGGGTGGGGCGAGCAGTACTTC.

The V call is TRBV7-2, the J call TRBJ2-1; D is undetermined. Trimming removed 5 bases at V and 4 bases at J, with 12 bases between. The V gene's germline CDR1 is SGHTA and CDR2 FQGNSA. The CDR3 spans 14 residues. CDR3 nucleotides: TGTGCCAGCAGCCAATCACAGATATACAATGAGCAGTTCTTC. Protein sequence: CASSQSQIYNEQFF.

The chain recombines TRBV6-5 with TRBJ1-2; tentative D call: TRBD1 (6 bases). This CDR3 contains 16 residues. The V gene's germline CDR1 is MNHEY and CDR2 SVGAGI. Trimming removed 7 bases at V and 3 bases at J, with 21 bases between. The CDR3 DNA sequence: TGTGCCAGCAAAGCCTCACAGGGAATGGGCCACTATGGCTACACCTTC. It codes for CASKASQGMGHYGYTF.

The chain joins TRBV6-5 to TRBJ2-7, with D perhaps given as TRBD1 or TRBD2 (5 bases each). Germline loops: CDR1 MNHEY, CDR2 SVGAGI. Trimming took 2 bases from V and 3 from J, leaving 11 bases between them. There are 14 residues in the CDR3. CDR3 in DNA: TGTGCCAGCAGTTACGGGACGACAGACTACGAGCAGTACTTC. Residues: CASSYGTTDYEQYF.

This chain links TRBV6-6 with TRBJ2-6; 9 bases match TRBD1. From germline, CDR1 is MNHNY and CDR2 SVGAGI (reference sequence). This CDR3 spans 16 amino acids. After removal of 1 base from V and 4 bases from J, the junction contained 2 bases not matched to a gene. CDR3 residues: CASSYWTGVGANVLTF. The CDR3 coding sequence is TGTGCCAGCAGTTACTGGACAGGGGTCGGGGCCAACGTCCTGACTTTC.

A remark on this clonotype: A read error may account for a junction end that differs from germline. V usage is TRBV15 and J usage is TRBJ1-5; maybe TRBD1 (5 bases). CDR1 is LNHNV and CDR2 is YYDKDF in the germline V gene (reference sequence). The CDR3 length is 13 residues. CDR3 region: CATVRDSNQSQHF. In DNA, the CDR3 is TGTGCCACCGTACGGGACTCCAATCAGTCCCAGCATTTT.

This chain joins TRBV4-2 and TRBJ1-2, with no clear D. CDR1 and CDR2 (germline): LGHNA, YNFKEQ. The CDR3 spans 14 residues. Trimming pared 9 bases from V and 4 bases from J, leaving 18 bases between. The CDR3 here is CASKPHGESYGYTF. CDR3 in DNA: TGTGCCAGTAAGCCCCATGGGGAAAGCTATGGCTACACCTTC.

This clonotype occurred a few times. The chain combines TRBV27 with TRBJ2-3; D gene uncertain. With 4 bases removed from V and 2 bases from J, the gap between germline ends came to 7 bases. The germline CDR1 and CDR2 sequences are MNHEY and SMNVEV (reference sequence). This CDR3 spans 13 amino acids. The CDR3 sequence: CASSSHSTDTQYF. CDR3 bases: TGTGCCAGCAGTTCCCATTCCACAGATACGCAGTATTTT.